This entry lists 30 T cell receptor beta chains sequenced from one sample in a study of blood T cell repertoires in COVID-19. Sequencing used immunoSEQ multiplex PCR; TCRdb keeps in-frame clones, though not all of them. The sample contains 130,000 or so clones, more than 70% of which appear only once. The sample was peripheral blood. These receptors were obtained from a woman aged 55-69 years with acute or convalescent COVID-19.

The chain combines TRBV18 with TRBJ1-1, with 8 bases fitting TRBD1. This CDR3 is 13 amino acids long. Germline CDR1 KGHSH, CDR2 LQKENI. Unmatched junction bases numbered 5, after V lost 8 bases and J lost 3 bases. This chain's CDR3 is CASNGQGDTEAFF. As DNA, the CDR3 is TGTGCCAGCAACGGACAGGGAGACACTGAAGCTTTCTTT.

This clone was seen a handful of times. The CDR3 region is CASSQLQGASANGNEQFF. DNA of the CDR3: TGCGCCAGCAGCCAATTACAGGGGGCCTCCGCGAATGGTAATGAGCAGTTCTTC. The chain couples TRBV4-1 to TRBJ2-1; 9 nucleotides agree with TRBD1. The V gene's germline CDR1 is MGHRA and CDR2 YSYEKL. Germline trimming cut 2 bases from V and 7 bases from J; bases unmatched to any gene: 15. The CDR3 has 18 residues.

The count of this clone is one. The chain joins TRBV15 to TRBJ2-7, with D possibly TRBD1 on 5 matching bases. The CDR3 runs 17 residues. CDR1 and CDR2 from the germline V gene are LNHNV and YYDKDF (reference sequence). Between the trimmed V and J ends, which lost 0 bases and 1 base, there was a span of 16 bases. CDR3 DNA: TGTGCCACCAGCAGAGACAGGGCCGGCAGGGCGTCCTACGAGCAGTACTTC. It translates to CATSRDRAGRASYEQYF.

The chain employs TRBV19 and TRBJ2-3; the D is unclear. Looked up from germline, CDR1 is LNHDA and CDR2 is SQIVND (reference sequence). V was clipped by 3 bases and J by 0 bases, with 10 bases between them. The CDR3 consists of 15 residues. This chain's CDR3 is CASSIYITSTDTQYF. The DNA of the CDR3 is TGTGCCAGTAGTATTTATATCACTAGCACAGATACGCAGTATTTT.

The rearrangement uses TRBV9 and TRBJ2-1; 12 bases match TRBD2. J was trimmed by 7 bases and V by 1 base; bases with no gene match: 6. Germline CDR1 is SGDLS and CDR2 is YYNGEE. The CDR3 is made up of 16 amino acids. The CDR3 DNA is TGTGCCAGCAGCGTACTAGCGGGGGGGTTTACGAATGAGCAGTTCTTC. It is translated as CASSVLAGGFTNEQFF.

CDR3 nucleotide sequence: TGTGCCAGCAGCCGACAGGTTCGTAACTATGGCTACACCTTC. Its protein product is CASSRQVRNYGYTF. V usage is TRBV6-5 and J usage is TRBJ1-2, with a tentative D call TRBD1 (6 bases). The ends were cut back, 6 bases at V and 1 base at J, with 12 bases in the middle. The CDR3 is 14 residues long. Per germline, CDR1 MNHEY and CDR2 SVGAGI.

V is TRBV9 and J is TRBJ1-1; maybe TRBD1 (5 bases). V was clipped by 0 bases and J by 1 base, with 16 bases between them. The CDR3 loop spans 17 amino acids. In germline, CDR1 is SGDLS, CDR2 YYNGEE. The chain's CDR3 is CASSVAPGTGGNTEAFF. In DNA form, the CDR3 reads TGTGCCAGCAGCGTAGCTCCGGGGACGGGGGGGAACACTGAAGCTTTCTTT.

Details on this clone: One junction end does not reproduce the germline sequence, and a read error may be involved. The chain combines TRBV28 with TRBJ2-2; D unclear. From germline, CDR1 is MDHEN and CDR2 SYDVKM. The CDR3 contains 15 residues. CDR3 protein: CASSLPSRNAGELFF. Written as DNA, the CDR3 is TGTGCCAGCAGTTTACCCTCTAGGAACGCCGGGGAGCTGTTTTTT.

This rearrangement joins TRBV3-1 (or the pseudogene TRBV3-2) to TRBJ2-1; 13 bases align to TRBD2. Looked up from germline, CDR1 is LGHDT and CDR2 is YNNKEL (reference sequence). The junction had 3 bases not matched to a gene; V was cut back by 7 bases and J by 6 bases. There are 14 residues in the CDR3. The chain's CDR3 is CASKLAGGTNEQFF. The CDR3 coding sequence is TGTGCCAGCAAACTAGCGGGGGGGACCAATGAGCAGTTCTTC.

This chain connects TRBV3-1 (or the pseudogene TRBV3-2) to TRBJ1-1; TRBD1 is a possible D gene (5 bases). The CDR3 has 15 residues. Looked up from germline, CDR1 is LGHDT and CDR2 is YNNKEL (reference sequence). Between the trimmed V and J ends, which lost 1 base and 4 bases, there was a span of 13 bases. The CDR3 here is CASSQATPGGTEAFF. The CDR3 bases are TGTGCCAGCAGCCAAGCCACCCCGGGGGGCACTGAAGCTTTCTTT.

This rearrangement joins TRBV27 to TRBJ2-5, with D perhaps TRBD2 (6 bases). V was cut by 4 bases and J by 6 bases, with 21 bases left in between. The length of the CDR3 is 16 residues. Germline lookup yields CDR1 MNHEY and CDR2 SMNVEV (reference sequence). The CDR3 bases are TGTGCCAGCAGTTCCCGAGATGGCGGGGCGGGGAAGACCCAGTACTTC. It yields the protein CASSSRDGGAGKTQYF.

The V and J genes are TRBV6-4 and TRBJ1-4; 9 nucleotides align to TRBD1. The V and J ends lost 2 bases and 4 bases, in that order; junction bases with no gene match: 8. The CDR3 runs to 17 residues. Germline CDR1 MRHNA, CDR2 SNTAGT. The CDR3 DNA is TGTGCCAGCAGTGACCTACAGGGGGCCGCCCTTAATGAAAAACTGTTTTTT. Translated, it gives CASSDLQGAALNEKLFF.

The chain combines TRBV15 with TRBJ2-2; TRBD1 aligns across 11 bases. V gave up 0 bases and J gave up 0 bases; unmatched junction bases: 3. The germline CDR1 and CDR2 sequences are LNHNV and YYDKDF (reference sequence). This CDR3 contains 18 residues. CDR3 DNA: TGTGCCACCAGCAGAGATGGACAGGGGGCCGCGAACACCGGGGAGCTGTTTTTT. This encodes CATSRDGQGAANTGELFF.

This clone was counted once. This rearrangement joins TRBV10-3 to TRBJ2-7; D is unresolved. The CDR3 spans 15 residues. V shed 5 bases and J shed 5 bases, with 19 bases lying between them. From germline, CDR1 is ENHRY and CDR2 SYGVKD. The CDR3 here is CAISRNSLERNEQYF. CDR3 bases: TGTGCCATCAGTCGAAATAGCCTGGAGAGGAACGAGCAGTACTTC.

The chain combines TRBV11-3 with TRBJ2-3; 12 nucleotides line up with TRBD2. V lost 6 bases to trimming and J lost 11 bases; unmatched junction nucleotides: 15. CDR3 length equals 16 residues. Germline CDR1 reads SGHNT; CDR2 reads YENEEA. CDR3 DNA: TGTGCCAGCAGGGCCGGGACTAGCGGGCCCCTTGGAGGGCAGTATTTT. Amino acid sequence: CASRAGTSGPLGGQYF.

The chain links TRBV11-2 to TRBJ1-1; D is possibly TRBD1 (5 bases). The ends were cut back, 5 bases at V and 1 base at J, with 8 bases in the middle. The CDR3 loop spans 13 amino acids. CDR1 is SGHAT, CDR2 FQNNGV, per germline. The CDR3 here is CASSRTQNTEAFF. The CDR3 nucleotides are TGTGCCAGCAGCCGGACACAGAACACTGAAGCTTTCTTT.

The chain employs TRBV11-3 and TRBJ2-7, with 7 bases fitting TRBD1. V lost 2 bases and J lost 1; bases outside the gene matches: 5. The CDR3 length is 15 residues. CDR1 is SGHNT and CDR2 is YENEEA in the germline V gene. The CDR3 loop is CASSLTAGGSYEQYF. CDR3 nucleotide sequence: TGTGCCAGCAGCTTAACGGCAGGGGGTTCCTACGAGCAGTACTTC.

J is TRBJ1-2 and V is TRBV10-3; D is perhaps TRBD1 (6 bases). The CDR3 runs 13 residues. Trimming pared 7 bases from V and 4 bases from J, leaving 13 bases between. The V gene's germline CDR1 is ENHRY and CDR2 SYGVKD. The CDR3 nucleotides are TGTGCCATCACCCCGGACAGTCTCTATGGCTACACCTTC. It is translated as CAITPDSLYGYTF.

The chain couples TRBV19 to TRBJ1-1; 10 bases agree with TRBD1. The germline gives CDR1 LNHDA, CDR2 SQIVND (reference sequence). This CDR3 has 14 residues. Trimming removed 5 bases from V and 4 bases from J; junction bases left unmatched: 4. CDR3 in DNA: TGTGCCAGTAGTGCCGGGACAGGGGCCACTGAAGCTTTCTTT. Translation: CASSAGTGATEAFF.

The chain joins TRBV2 to TRBJ1-1; 7 bases are a match to TRBD1. The CDR3 is made up of 13 amino acids. Germline loops: CDR1 SNHLY, CDR2 FYNNEI. Trimming removed 5 bases from V and 11 bases from J; junction bases left unmatched: 11. The CDR3 nucleotides read TGTGCCAGCAGTCCGAGGGGGCCACTCATGGCTTTCTTT. Amino acid sequence: CASSPRGPLMAFF.

CDR3 in amino acids: CASSLALSVLDEQYF. Here the CDR3 DNA reads TGTGCCAGCAGCTTAGCGCTCTCGGTTCTGGACGAGCAGTACTTC. The chain couples TRBV7-9 to TRBJ2-7; D gene unclear. CDR3 length equals 15 residues. The V end was cut by 0 bases, the J end by 5 bases, with 14 bases between. Germline assignment: CDR1 SEHNR and CDR2 FQNEAQ (reference sequence).

This chain connects TRBV27 to TRBJ2-2; D is possibly TRBD1 (6 bases). The CDR3 has 20 residues. The germline gives CDR1 MNHEY, CDR2 SMNVEV (reference sequence). Trimming pared 6 bases from V and 0 bases from J, leaving 26 bases between. CDR3 sequence: CASSLILKPGTTANTGELFF. As DNA, the CDR3 is TGTGCCAGCAGCCTTATCCTCAAACCCGGGACAACCGCGAACACCGGGGAGCTGTTTTTT.

This clone was detected only once. J is TRBJ2-1 and V is TRBV6-6; no firm D call. Germline V gene data show CDR1 as MNHNY and CDR2 as SVGAGI (reference sequence). The CDR3 contains 13 residues. V lost 2 bases and J lost 9, with 11 bases in between. In DNA, the CDR3 is TGTGCCAGCAGTTACCCTTGGGCAAGTGAGCAGTTCTTC. Encoded protein: CASSYPWASEQFF.

CDR3 bases: TGCGCCAGCAGCTTGGGGACAGGGCACGGCTACACCTTC. It is translated as CASSLGTGHGYTF. This rearrangement joins TRBV5-1 to TRBJ1-2, with TRBD1 matching 8 bases. CDR3 length equals 13 residues. Germline lookup yields CDR1 SGHRS and CDR2 YFSETQ. V shed 0 bases, J shed 8 bases, and the junction held 3 bases outside the gene matches.

The rearrangement links TRBV5-1 to TRBJ2-2; D possibly corresponds to TRBD2 (5 bases). The V end lost 1 base, the J end lost 0 bases, and 10 bases lay between the germline ends. CDR1 and CDR2 from the germline V gene are SGHRS and YFSETQ. The CDR3 contains 16 residues. The CDR3 nucleotides are TGCGCCAGCAGCTTGTTACAGCGGACGAACACCGGGGAGCTGTTTTTT. Translating gives CASSLLQRTNTGELFF.

The gene calls are TRBV18 and TRBJ1-5, with D perhaps TRBD1 (5 bases). The CDR3 is 16 amino acids. V was clipped by 2 bases and J by 3 bases, with 14 bases between them. In germline, CDR1 is KGHSH, CDR2 LQKENI. CDR3 amino acids: CASSPGGTDSNQPQHF. The CDR3 coding sequence is TGTGCCAGCTCACCAGGGGGGACGGACTCCAATCAGCCCCAGCATTTT.

This chain connects TRBV5-4 to TRBJ2-7; D is perhaps TRBD2 (5 bases). The germline CDR1 and CDR2 sequences are SGHNT and YYREEE (reference sequence). V dropped 4 bases and J dropped 10 bases, with 18 bases sitting between them. There are 13 residues in the CDR3. Here the CDR3 DNA reads TGTGCCAGCAGCCCGCCGGGGTCTTCCGACCAGTACTTC. The encoded protein is CASSPPGSSDQYF.

The chain employs TRBV19 and TRBJ1-5, with D possibly being TRBD1 (5 bases). Germline values: CDR1 LNHDA, CDR2 SQIVND (reference sequence). The CDR3 sequence is 13 residues long. With 7 bases removed from V and 2 bases from J, the gap between germline ends came to 9 bases. CDR3: CASNRRGNQPQHF. CDR3 coding DNA: TGTGCCAGTAACCGCAGGGGCAATCAGCCCCAGCATTTT. Supplemented by reference TRBV19 and TRBJ1-5, the full variable domain reads DGGITQSPKYLFRKEGQNVTLSCEQNLNHDAMYWYRQDPGQGLRLIYYSQIVNDFQKGDIAEGYSVSREKKESFPLTVTSAQKNPTAFYLCASNRRGNQPQHFGDGTRLSIL.

The chain links TRBV5-1 to TRBJ2-5; D is possibly TRBD2 (5 bases). V lost 4 bases and J 5 bases, leaving 12 bases between the germline ends. CDR3 size: 13 residues. Germline CDR1 is SGHRS and CDR2 is YFSETQ. CDR3 residues: CASSTFPGETQYF. CDR3 sequence (DNA): TGCGCCAGCAGCACCTTTCCGGGGGAGACCCAGTACTTC.

This chain links TRBV11-3 with TRBJ2-5, with 8 bases fitting TRBD2. V lost 0 bases and J lost 4; bases outside the gene matches: 7. CDR3 length: 16 residues. Per germline, CDR1 SGHNT and CDR2 YENEEA. CDR3 region: CASSLDSSGGRETQYF. The CDR3 nucleotides read TGTGCCAGCAGCTTAGATAGCAGCGGGGGTCGAGAGACCCAGTACTTC.